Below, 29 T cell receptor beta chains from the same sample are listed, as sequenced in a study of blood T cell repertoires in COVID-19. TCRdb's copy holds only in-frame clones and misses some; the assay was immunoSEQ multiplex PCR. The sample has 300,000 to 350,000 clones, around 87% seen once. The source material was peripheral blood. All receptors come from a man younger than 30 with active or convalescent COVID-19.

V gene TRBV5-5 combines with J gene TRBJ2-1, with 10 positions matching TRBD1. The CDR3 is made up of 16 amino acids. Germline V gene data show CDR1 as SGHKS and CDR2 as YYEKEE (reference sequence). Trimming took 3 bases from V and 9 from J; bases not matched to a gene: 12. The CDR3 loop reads CASSSQTGQGVFEQFF. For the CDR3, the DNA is TGTGCCAGCAGCTCACAGACTGGACAGGGGGTATTTGAGCAGTTCTTC.

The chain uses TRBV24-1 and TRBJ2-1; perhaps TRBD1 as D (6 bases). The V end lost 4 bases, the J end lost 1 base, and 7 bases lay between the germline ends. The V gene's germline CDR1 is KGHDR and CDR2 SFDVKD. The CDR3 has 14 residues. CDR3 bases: TGTGCCACCAGTGAGAGGGGGTCCTACAATGAGCAGTTCTTC. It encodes CATSERGSYNEQFF.

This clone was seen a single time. The CDR3 is CASSRQGARNTEAFF. The CDR3 DNA reads as TGTGCCAGCAGCCGACAGGGGGCGCGGAACACTGAAGCTTTCTTT. The chain is built from TRBV28 and TRBJ1-1; 10 positions agree with TRBD1. CDR1 and CDR2 (germline): MDHEN, SYDVKM. After removal of 6 bases from V and 1 base from J, the junction contained 5 bases not matched to a gene. The CDR3 length is 15 residues.

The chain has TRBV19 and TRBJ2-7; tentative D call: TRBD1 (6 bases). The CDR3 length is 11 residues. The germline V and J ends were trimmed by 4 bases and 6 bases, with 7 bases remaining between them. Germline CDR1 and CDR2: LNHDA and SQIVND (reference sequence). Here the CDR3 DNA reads TGTGCCAGTAGTACAGGGGTCGAGCAGTACTTC. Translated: CASSTGVEQYF. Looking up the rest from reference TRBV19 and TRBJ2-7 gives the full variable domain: DGGITQSPKYLFRKEGQNVTLSCEQNLNHDAMYWYRQDPGQGLRLIYYSQIVNDFQKGDIAEGYSVSREKKESFPLTVTSAQKNPTAFYLCASSTGVEQYFGPGTRLTVT.

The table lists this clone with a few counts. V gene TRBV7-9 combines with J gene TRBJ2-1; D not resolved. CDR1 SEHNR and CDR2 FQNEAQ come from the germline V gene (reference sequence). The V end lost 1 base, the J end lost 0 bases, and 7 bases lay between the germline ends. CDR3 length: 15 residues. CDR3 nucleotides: TGTGCCAGCAGCTTAGACAGAAGCTCCTACAATGAGCAGTTCTTC. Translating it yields CASSLDRSSYNEQFF.

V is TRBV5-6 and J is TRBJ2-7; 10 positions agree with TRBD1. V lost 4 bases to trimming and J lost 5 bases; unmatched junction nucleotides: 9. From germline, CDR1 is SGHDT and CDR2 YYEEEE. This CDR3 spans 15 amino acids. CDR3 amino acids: CASSVPGQGIHEQYF. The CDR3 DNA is TGTGCCAGCAGCGTACCGGGACAGGGGATCCACGAGCAGTACTTC.

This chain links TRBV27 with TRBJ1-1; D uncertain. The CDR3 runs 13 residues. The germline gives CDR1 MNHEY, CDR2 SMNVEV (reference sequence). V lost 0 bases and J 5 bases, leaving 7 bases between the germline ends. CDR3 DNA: TGTGCCAGCAGTTTATCCGGGTCTACTGAAGCTTTCTTT. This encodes CASSLSGSTEAFF.

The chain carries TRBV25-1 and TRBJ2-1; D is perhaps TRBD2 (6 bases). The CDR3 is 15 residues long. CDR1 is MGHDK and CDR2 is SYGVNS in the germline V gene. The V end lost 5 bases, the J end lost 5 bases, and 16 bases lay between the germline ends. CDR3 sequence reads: CASSRPGTGNNEQFF. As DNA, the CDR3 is TGTGCCAGCAGTCGCCCCGGGACTGGGAACAATGAGCAGTTCTTC. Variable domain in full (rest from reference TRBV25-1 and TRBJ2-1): EADIYQTPRYLVIGTGKKITLECSQTMGHDKMYWYQQDPGMELHLIHYSYGVNSTEKGDLSSESTVSRIRTEHFPLTLESARPSHTSQYLCASSRPGTGNNEQFFGPGTRLTVL.

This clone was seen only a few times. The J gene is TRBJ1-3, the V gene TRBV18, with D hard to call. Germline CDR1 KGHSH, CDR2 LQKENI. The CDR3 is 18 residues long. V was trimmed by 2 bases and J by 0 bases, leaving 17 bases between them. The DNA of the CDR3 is TGTGCCAGCTCACCATACTTAGTCCAAGGGAGCTCTGGAAACACCATATATTTT. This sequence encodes CASSPYLVQGSSGNTIYF.

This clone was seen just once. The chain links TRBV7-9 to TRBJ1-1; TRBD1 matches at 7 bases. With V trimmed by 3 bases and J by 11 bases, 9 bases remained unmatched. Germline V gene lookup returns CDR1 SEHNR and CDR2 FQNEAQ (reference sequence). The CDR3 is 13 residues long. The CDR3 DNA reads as TGTGCCAGCAGCTTCGGACAGGATGGTGAGGCTTTCTTT. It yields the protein CASSFGQDGEAFF. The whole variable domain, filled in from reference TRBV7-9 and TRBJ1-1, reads DTGVSQNPRHKITKRGQNVTFRCDPISEHNRLYWYRQTLGQGPEFLTYFQNEAQLEKSRLLSDRFSAERPKGSFSTLEIQRTEQGDSAMYLCASSFGQDGEAFFGQGTRLTVV.

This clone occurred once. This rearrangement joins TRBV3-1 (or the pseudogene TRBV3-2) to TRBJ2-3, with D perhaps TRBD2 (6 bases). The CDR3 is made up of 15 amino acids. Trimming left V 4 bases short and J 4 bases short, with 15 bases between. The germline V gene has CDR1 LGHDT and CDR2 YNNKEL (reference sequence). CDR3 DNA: TGTGCCAGCAGCCCGGGACCCTCGGGGGCAGATACGCAGTATTTT. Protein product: CASSPGPSGADTQYF.

The CDR3 sequence is CASSNPGLETTGELFF. CDR3 in DNA: TGTGCCAGTAGTAACCCGGGACTAGAAACTACCGGGGAGCTGTTTTTT. The V gene is TRBV19, the J gene TRBJ2-2; 8 bases map to TRBD2. Germline CDR1 and CDR2: LNHDA and SQIVND (reference sequence). The V segment lost 4 bases and the J segment 5 bases; nucleotides outside the gene matches: 9. This CDR3 is 16 amino acids long.

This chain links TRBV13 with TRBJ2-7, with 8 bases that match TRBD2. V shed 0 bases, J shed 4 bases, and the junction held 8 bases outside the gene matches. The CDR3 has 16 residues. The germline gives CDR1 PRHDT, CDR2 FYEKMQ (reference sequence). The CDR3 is CASSLGPAGALYEQYF. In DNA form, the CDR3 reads TGTGCCAGCAGCTTAGGCCCAGCGGGGGCACTTTACGAGCAGTACTTC.

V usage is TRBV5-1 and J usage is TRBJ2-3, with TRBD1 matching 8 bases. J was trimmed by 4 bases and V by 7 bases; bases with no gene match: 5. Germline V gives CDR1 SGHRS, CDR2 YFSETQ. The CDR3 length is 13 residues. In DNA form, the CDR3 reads TGCGCCAGCGCAGGACAGGGACCAGATACGCAGTATTTT. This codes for CASAGQGPDTQYF.

CDR3 sequence reads: CASSPSQGEYTEAFF. The DNA of the CDR3 is TGTGCCAGCAGCCCATCCCAGGGTGAATACACTGAAGCTTTCTTT. The rearrangement joins TRBV11-3 to TRBJ1-1; the D gene is possibly TRBD1 (5 bases). V was cut by 5 bases and J by 3 bases, with 16 bases left in between. The CDR3 totals 15 residues. CDR1 and CDR2 from the germline V gene are SGHNT and YENEEA.

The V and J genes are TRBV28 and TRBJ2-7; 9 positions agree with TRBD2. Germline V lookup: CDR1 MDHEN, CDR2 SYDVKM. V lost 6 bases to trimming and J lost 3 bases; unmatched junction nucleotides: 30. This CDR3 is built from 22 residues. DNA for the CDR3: TGTGCCAGCAGCCAACGGACCGACTTTTACGAGACAGGACTAGCGAGCATCTACGAGCAGTACTTC. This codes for CASSQRTDFYETGLASIYEQYF. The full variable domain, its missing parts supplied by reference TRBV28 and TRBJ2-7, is DVKVTQSSRYLVKRTGEKVFLECVQDMDHENMFWYRQDPGLGLRLIYFSYDVKMKEKGDIPEGYSVSREKKERFSLILESASTNQTSMYLCASSQRTDFYETGLASIYEQYFGPGTRLTVT.

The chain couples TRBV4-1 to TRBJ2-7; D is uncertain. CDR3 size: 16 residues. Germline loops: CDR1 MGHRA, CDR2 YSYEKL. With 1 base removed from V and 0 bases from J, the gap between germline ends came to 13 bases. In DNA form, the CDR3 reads TGCGCCAGCAGCCAAGGTCAAGCGTATAACTCCTACGAGCAGTACTTC. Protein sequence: CASSQGQAYNSYEQYF.

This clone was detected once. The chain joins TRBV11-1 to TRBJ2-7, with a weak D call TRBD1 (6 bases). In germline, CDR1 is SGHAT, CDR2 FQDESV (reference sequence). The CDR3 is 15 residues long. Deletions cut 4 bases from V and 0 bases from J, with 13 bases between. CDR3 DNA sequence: TGTGCCAGCAGCTCCTCCGGGACAACCTCCTACGAGCAGTACTTC. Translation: CASSSSGTTSYEQYF.

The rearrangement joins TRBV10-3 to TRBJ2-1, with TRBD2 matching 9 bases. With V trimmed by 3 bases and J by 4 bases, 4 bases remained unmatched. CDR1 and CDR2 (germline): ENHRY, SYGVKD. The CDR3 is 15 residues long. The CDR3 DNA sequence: TGTGCCATCAGTGAAAGACTAGCGGAATACAATGAGCAGTTCTTC. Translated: CAISERLAEYNEQFF.

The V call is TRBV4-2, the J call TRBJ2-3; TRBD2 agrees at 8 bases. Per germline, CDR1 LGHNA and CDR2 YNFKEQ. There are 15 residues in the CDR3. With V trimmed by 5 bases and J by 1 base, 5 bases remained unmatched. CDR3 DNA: TGTGCCAGCAGCATCAGCGGGAGTGGCACAGATACGCAGTATTTT. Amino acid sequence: CASSISGSGTDTQYF.

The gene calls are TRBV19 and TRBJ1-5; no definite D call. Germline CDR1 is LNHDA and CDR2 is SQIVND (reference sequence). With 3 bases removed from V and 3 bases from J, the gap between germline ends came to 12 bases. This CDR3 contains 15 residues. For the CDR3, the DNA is TGTGCCAGTAGTATCCCATCGGGGTCCAATCAGCCCCAGCATTTT. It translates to CASSIPSGSNQPQHF.

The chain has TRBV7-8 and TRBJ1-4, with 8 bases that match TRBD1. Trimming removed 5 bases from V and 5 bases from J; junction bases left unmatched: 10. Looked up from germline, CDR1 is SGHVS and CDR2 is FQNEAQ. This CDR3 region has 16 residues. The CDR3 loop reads CASSVGTGNANEKLFF. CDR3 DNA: TGTGCCAGCAGCGTAGGGACAGGCAACGCGAATGAAAAACTGTTTTTT.

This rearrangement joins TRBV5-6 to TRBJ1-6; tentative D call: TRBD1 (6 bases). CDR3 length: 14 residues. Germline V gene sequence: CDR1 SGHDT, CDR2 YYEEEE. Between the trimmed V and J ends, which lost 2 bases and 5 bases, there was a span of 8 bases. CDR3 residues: CASSFRDNNSPLHF. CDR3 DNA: TGTGCCAGCAGCTTTCGGGACAATAATTCACCCCTCCACTTT.

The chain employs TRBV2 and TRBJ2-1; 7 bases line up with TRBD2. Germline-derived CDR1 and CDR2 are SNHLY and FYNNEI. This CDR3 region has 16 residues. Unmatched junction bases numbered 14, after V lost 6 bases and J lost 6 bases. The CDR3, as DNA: TGTGCCAGCAGCGGAAGAAACCTAGCGGTCTTCAATGAGCAGTTCTTC. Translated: CASSGRNLAVFNEQFF.

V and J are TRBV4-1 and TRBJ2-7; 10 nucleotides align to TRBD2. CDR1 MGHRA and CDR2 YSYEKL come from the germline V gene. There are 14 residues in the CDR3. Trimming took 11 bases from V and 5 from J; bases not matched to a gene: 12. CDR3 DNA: TGCGCCTCCGCCCTGGGGCTAGCGGGAGACGAGCAGTACTTC. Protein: CASALGLAGDEQYF.

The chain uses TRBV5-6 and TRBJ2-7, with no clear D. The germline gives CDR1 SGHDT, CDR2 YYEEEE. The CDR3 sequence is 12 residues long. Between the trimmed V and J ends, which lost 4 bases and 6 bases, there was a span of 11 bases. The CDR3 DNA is TGTGCCAGCAGCGAACCCGGTTTCGAGCAGTACTTC. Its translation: CASSEPGFEQYF.

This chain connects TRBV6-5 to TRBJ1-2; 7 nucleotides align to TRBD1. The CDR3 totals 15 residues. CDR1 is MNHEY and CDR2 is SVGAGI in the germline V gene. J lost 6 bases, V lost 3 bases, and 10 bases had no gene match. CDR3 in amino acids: CASSYLPGTEDGYTF. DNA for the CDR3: TGTGCCAGCAGTTATCTCCCCGGGACAGAGGATGGCTACACCTTC.

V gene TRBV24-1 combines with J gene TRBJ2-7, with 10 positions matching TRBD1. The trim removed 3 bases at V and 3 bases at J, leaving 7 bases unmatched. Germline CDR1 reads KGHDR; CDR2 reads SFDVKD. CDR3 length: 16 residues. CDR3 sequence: CATSDTTGTGDYEQYF. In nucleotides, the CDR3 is TGTGCCACCAGTGATACGACCGGGACAGGGGACTACGAGCAGTACTTC.

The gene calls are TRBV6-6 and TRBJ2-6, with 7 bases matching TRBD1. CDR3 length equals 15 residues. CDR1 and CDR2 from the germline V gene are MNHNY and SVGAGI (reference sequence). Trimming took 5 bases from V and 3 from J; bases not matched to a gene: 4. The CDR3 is CASSVRTGGANVLTF. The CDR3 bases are TGTGCCAGCAGTGTACGGACAGGTGGGGCCAACGTCCTGACTTTC.